The T cell receptor (beta chain) under discussion was sequenced for a study of cytomegalovirus exposure and HLA in healthy donors. Study outcomes and limitations: Among the CMV-associated chains, three were confirmed in vitro as specific for CMV antigens. Earlier results showed most TCR beta V segments being productive about 90% or about 30% of the time.

This PCR relied on a set of 60 Vbeta primers and 13 Jbeta primers. Method: immunoSEQ multiplex PCR; TCRdb's copy keeps in-frame clones and lacks some. This table has around 130,000 clones, roughly 80% appearing once. At the time of sampling, donors were nominally healthy, though unrecorded immune exposures were likely. Details on this clone: The antigen is not known.

Germline CDR1 MNHEY, CDR2 SVGAGI. Between the trimmed V and J ends, which lost 2 bases and 4 bases, there was a span of 11 bases. This CDR3 is 15 amino acids long. The V call is TRBV6-5, the J call TRBJ2-2; D might be TRBD2 (6 bases). The receptor was isolated from a woman aged 40 to 55 in good health and CMV-seronegative. Sequenced sample: PBMCs. The CDR3 protein is CASSYGRQPTGELFF. DNA of the CDR3: TGTGCCAGCAGTTACGGGAGGCAACCCACCGGGGAGCTGTTTTTT.